Shown below are 3 T cell receptor beta chains from a single sample sequenced in a study of T cell changes during pregnancy in multiple sclerosis. Assay used: immunoSEQ multiplex PCR; TCRdb lists only in-frame clones, some missing. Here the sample spans 70,000 to 80,000 clones, 90% to 95% being singletons. The source was peripheral blood, collected in the first trimester of pregnancy. The receptors come from a female donor with multiple sclerosis, enrolled in a pregnancy study.

The V and J genes are TRBV28 and TRBJ2-2; 9 nucleotides align to TRBD2. The germline V gene encodes CDR1 MDHEN and CDR2 SYDVKM. J lost 0 bases, V lost 9 bases, and 8 bases had no gene match. The CDR3 extends over 16 amino acids. CDR3 nucleotide sequence: TGTGCCAGTCAAGGGGCTAGCGGGGCGAACACCGGGGAGCTGTTTTTT. Its protein product is CASQGASGANTGELFF.

The chain carries TRBV29-1 and TRBJ2-7; 10 nucleotides agree with TRBD1. Trimming at V came to 1 base and at J to 6 bases, leaving 3 bases not matched to a gene. The CDR3 contains 13 residues. Germline values: CDR1 SQVTM, CDR2 ANQGSEA. DNA of the CDR3: TGCAGCGTTGAAGGGACAGGGGGGGGCGAGCAGTACTTC. Amino acids: CSVEGTGGGEQYF.

This clone was recorded once. The chain recombines TRBV30 with TRBJ2-5; 8 nucleotides align to TRBD1. J was trimmed by 3 bases and V by 3 bases; bases with no gene match: 18. The CDR3 spans 18 residues. Germline CDR1 is GTSNPN and CDR2 is SVGIG (reference sequence). This CDR3 is CAWRSPQRTGLEEETQYF. CDR3 nucleotides: TGTGCCTGGAGGTCCCCCCAAAGGACAGGGTTGGAAGAAGAGACCCAGTACTTC. Full variable domain (rest looked up from reference TRBV30 and TRBJ2-5): SQTIHQWPATLVQPVGSPLSLECTVEGTSNPNLYWYRQAAGRGLQLLFYSVGIGQISSEVPQNLSASRPQDRQFILSSKKLLLSDSGFYLCAWRSPQRTGLEEETQYFGPGTRLLVL.